Below, 6 T cell receptor beta chains from the same sample are listed, as sequenced in a study of blood T cell repertoires in COVID-19. Data came from immunoSEQ multiplex PCR; TCRdb stores just in-frame clones and leaves some out. This sample has approximately 230,000 clones, with about nine tenths found just once. Sequencing used peripheral blood. These receptors originate from a young man who had recovered from COVID-19.

The chain links TRBV7-2 to TRBJ1-4; D not resolved. V was clipped by 3 bases and J by 8 bases, with 16 bases between them. CDR3 length equals 15 residues. CDR1 is SGHTA and CDR2 is FQGNSA in the germline V gene. The CDR3 region has the DNA TGTGCCAGCAGCTTTGGCGGGCTTGGCATAGAAAAACTGTTTTTT. Translating it yields CASSFGGLGIEKLFF.

This chain links TRBV5-1 with TRBJ2-2; D unresolved. The CDR3 runs 14 residues. V gave up 4 bases and J gave up 3 bases, with 10 bases separating them. Germline V CDR1 and CDR2: SGHRS, YFSETQ. CDR3 nucleotides: TGCGCCAGCAGCGGCCGCGGCGACACCGGGGAGCTGTTTTTT. This encodes CASSGRGDTGELFF.

The rearrangement uses TRBV20-1 and TRBJ1-6; the match to TRBD1 covers 8 bases. Germline V gene sequence: CDR1 DFQATT, CDR2 SNEGSKA (reference sequence). V was pared by 6 bases and J by 7 bases, with 11 bases of the junction left unmatched. CDR3 size: 15 residues. The CDR3 bases are TGCAGTGCCAGTACCGGGACAGGACTAAATTCACCCCTCCACTTT. Residues: CSASTGTGLNSPLHF.

This clone has more than one count but fewer than ten. This sequence joins TRBV10-2 and TRBJ1-1; D not certain. V was pared by 10 bases and J by 2 bases, with 17 bases between. The CDR3 sequence is 14 residues long. CDR1 and CDR2 (germline): WSHSY, SAAADI. CDR3 loop: CAIRRDRGNTEAFF. CDR3 DNA: TGCGCCATTAGGAGAGACCGGGGTAACACTGAAGCTTTCTTT.

The rearrangement uses TRBV4-3 and TRBJ2-2, with D possibly matching TRBD1 (6 bases). The CDR3 totals 15 residues. Germline V gene sequence: CDR1 LGHNA, CDR2 YSLEER. The V end lost 4 bases, the J end lost 6 bases, and 15 bases lay between the germline ends. The CDR3 sequence is CASSPDRGYPGELFF. CDR3 sequence (DNA): TGCGCCAGCAGCCCGGACAGAGGCTATCCCGGGGAGCTGTTTTTT.

The rearrangement joins TRBV6-6 to TRBJ1-4; 7 nucleotides match TRBD1. This CDR3 is built from 15 residues. Germline CDR1 and CDR2: MNHNY and SVGAGI (reference sequence). After removal of 5 bases from V and 3 bases from J, the junction contained 6 bases not matched to a gene. CDR3: CASSPRGQSNEKLFF. In DNA form, the CDR3 reads TGTGCCAGCAGTCCACGGGGACAGTCTAATGAAAAACTGTTTTTT.